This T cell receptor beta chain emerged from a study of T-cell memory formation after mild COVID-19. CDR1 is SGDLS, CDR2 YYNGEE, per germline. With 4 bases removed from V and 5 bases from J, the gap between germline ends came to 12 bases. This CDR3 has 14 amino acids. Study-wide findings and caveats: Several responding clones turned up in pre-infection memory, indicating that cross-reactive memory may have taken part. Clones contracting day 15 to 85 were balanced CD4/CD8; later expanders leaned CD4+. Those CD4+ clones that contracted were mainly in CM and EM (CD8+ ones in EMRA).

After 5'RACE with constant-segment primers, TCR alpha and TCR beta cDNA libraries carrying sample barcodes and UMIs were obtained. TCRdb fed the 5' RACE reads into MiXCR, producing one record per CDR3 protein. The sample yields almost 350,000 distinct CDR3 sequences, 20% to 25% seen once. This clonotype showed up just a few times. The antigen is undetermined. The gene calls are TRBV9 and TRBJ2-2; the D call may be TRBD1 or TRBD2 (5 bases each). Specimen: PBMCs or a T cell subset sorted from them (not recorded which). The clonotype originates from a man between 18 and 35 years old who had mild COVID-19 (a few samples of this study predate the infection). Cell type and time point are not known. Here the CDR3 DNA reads TGTGCCAGCAGCCCGATGTGGGGGACCGGGGAGCTGTTTTTT. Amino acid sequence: CASSPMWGTGELFF. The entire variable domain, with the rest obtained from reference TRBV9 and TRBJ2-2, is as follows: DSGVTQTPKHLITATGQRVTLRCSPRSGDLSVYWYQQSLDQGLQFLIQYYNGEERAKGNILERFSAQQFPDLHSELNLSSLELGDSALYFCASSPMWGTGELFFGEGSRLTVL.